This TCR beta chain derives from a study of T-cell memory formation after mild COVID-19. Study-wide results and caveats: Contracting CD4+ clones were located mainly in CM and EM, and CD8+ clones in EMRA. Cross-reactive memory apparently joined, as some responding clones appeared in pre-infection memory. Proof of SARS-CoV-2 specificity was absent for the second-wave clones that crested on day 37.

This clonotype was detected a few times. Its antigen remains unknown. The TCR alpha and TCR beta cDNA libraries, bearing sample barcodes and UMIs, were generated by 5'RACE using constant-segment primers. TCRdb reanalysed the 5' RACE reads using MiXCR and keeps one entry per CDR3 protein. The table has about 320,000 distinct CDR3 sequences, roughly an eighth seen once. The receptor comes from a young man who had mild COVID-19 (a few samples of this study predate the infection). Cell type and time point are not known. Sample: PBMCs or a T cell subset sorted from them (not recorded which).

CDR3 sequence: CASSWPGQGTEHLMNTEAFF. DNA for the CDR3: TGTGCCAGCAGCTGGCCGGGACAGGGGACCGAACACCTCATGAACACTGAAGCTTTCTTT. V usage is TRBV5-5 and J usage is TRBJ1-1; 10 positions match TRBD1. The CDR3 consists of 20 residues. The V and J ends lost 3 bases and 0 bases, in that order; junction bases with no gene match: 17. Per germline, CDR1 SGHKS and CDR2 YYEKEE (reference sequence). The full variable domain, in which reference TRBV5-5 and TRBJ1-1 provide the parts outside the CDR3, is DAGVTQSPTHLIKTRGQQVTLRCSPISGHKSVSWYQQVLGQGPQFIFQYYEKEERGRGNFPDRFSARQFPNYSSELNVNALLLGDSALYLCASSWPGQGTEHLMNTEAFFGQGTRLTVV.